These 32 T cell receptor beta chains share one sample of origin, sequenced in a study of control samples from healthy donors and cancer patients. Measured with immunoSEQ multiplex PCR; TCRdb has only the in-frame clones, and not every one. The sample has 95,000 to 150,000 clones; roughly 87% are singletons. What was sequenced was blood. These receptors came from a man in his forties in good health.

The chain is built from TRBV5-4 and TRBJ2-3; tentatively, D is TRBD1 (6 bases). V was clipped by 0 bases and J by 1 base, with 6 bases between them. Germline-derived CDR1 and CDR2 are SGHNT and YYREEE (reference sequence). This CDR3 is built from 14 residues. CDR3: CASSLGTGTDTQYF. CDR3 sequence (DNA): TGTGCCAGCAGCTTGGGGACAGGCACAGATACGCAGTATTTT.

This chain links TRBV14 with TRBJ2-2; perhaps TRBD1 as D (6 bases). The V gene lost 7 bases and the J gene lost 3 bases, with 9 bases spanning the gap. CDR1 is SGHDN, CDR2 FVKESK, per germline. The CDR3 runs 13 residues. The chain's CDR3 is CASTGQYTGELFF. The CDR3 coding sequence is TGTGCCAGCACCGGACAGTACACCGGGGAGCTGTTTTTT.

The rearrangement links TRBV18 to TRBJ1-1, with D tentatively TRBD1 (5 bases). The germline V gene encodes CDR1 KGHSH and CDR2 LQKENI. CDR3 length equals 16 residues. V lost 1 base and J 7 bases, leaving 19 bases between the germline ends. CDR3 nucleotide sequence: TGTGCCAGCTCACCACGGCTTACAGGATCCCTCCGTGAAGCTTTCTTT. It encodes CASSPRLTGSLREAFF. The variable domain in full, completed from reference TRBV18 and TRBJ1-1, reads NAGVMQNPRHLVRRRGQEARLRCSPMKGHSHVYWYRQLPEEGLKFMVYLQKENIIDESGMPKERFSAEFPKEGPSILRIQQVVRGDSAAYFCASSPRLTGSLREAFFGQGTRLTVV.

The chain combines TRBV12-5 with TRBJ2-7; the match to TRBD1 covers 8 bases. There are 14 residues in the CDR3. After removal of 6 bases from V and 2 bases from J, the junction contained 6 bases not matched to a gene. Germline CDR1 reads LGHNT; CDR2 reads FRNRAP. The CDR3 spells CASGLTGAPYEQYF. DNA of the CDR3: TGTGCTAGTGGCTTGACAGGGGCGCCCTACGAGCAGTACTTC.

This CDR3 reads CASSGQTALYSGANVLTF. In nucleotides, the CDR3 is TGTGCCAGCAGCGGCCAGACAGCCCTTTACTCTGGGGCCAACGTCCTGACTTTC. J is TRBJ2-6 and V is TRBV5-4; possible D gene TRBD1, 5 bases. Trimming took 4 bases from V and 0 from J, leaving 17 bases between them. The CDR3 runs to 18 residues. The germline CDR1 and CDR2 sequences are SGHNT and YYREEE (reference sequence).

V usage is TRBV7-8 and J usage is TRBJ1-1, with D perhaps TRBD1 (6 bases). Deletions cut 5 bases from V and 0 bases from J, with 19 bases between. Germline loops: CDR1 SGHVS, CDR2 FQNEAQ. This CDR3 has 17 residues. The CDR3 DNA reads TGTGCCAGCAGCCAAGGGGGACATAAAGGATTGAACACTGAAGCTTTCTTT. It encodes CASSQGGHKGLNTEAFF.

This rearrangement joins TRBV6-6 to TRBJ2-1; no clear D gene. CDR3 length: 12 residues. Germline V gene sequence: CDR1 MNHNY, CDR2 SVGAGI (reference sequence). Trimming stripped 0 bases from V and 8 bases from J, with 5 bases between. The DNA for the CDR3 is TGTGCCAGCAGTTACTCAAGCTATGAGCAGTTCTTC. It translates to CASSYSSYEQFF.

This clone was picked up one time. The rearrangement links TRBV6-6 to TRBJ1-4, with 8 bases that match TRBD1. This CDR3 spans 15 amino acids. Germline values: CDR1 MNHNY, CDR2 SVGAGI (reference sequence). With V trimmed by 6 bases and J by 7 bases, 10 bases remained unmatched. The CDR3 DNA follows: TGTGCCAGCAGCGCCGGACAGGGTAGGGGTGAAAAACTGTTTTTT. Residues: CASSAGQGRGEKLFF.

The rearrangement joins TRBV7-2 to TRBJ1-1, with D hard to call. V lost 5 bases, J lost 8 bases, and 21 bases lay in between. CDR1 is SGHTA, CDR2 FQGNSA, per germline. The CDR3 length is 15 residues. DNA for the CDR3: TGTGCCAGCAGCCCCCAAAATACCGCACAAACAGAAGCTTTCTTT. Translation: CASSPQNTAQTEAFF.

V is TRBV6-1 and J is TRBJ2-2; 14 bases align to TRBD2. This CDR3 region has 18 residues. Germline values: CDR1 MNHNS, CDR2 SASEGT. The V and J ends lost 2 bases and 6 bases, in that order; junction bases with no gene match: 8. CDR3 amino acids: CASSESGLAGGFAGELFF. The CDR3 region has the DNA TGTGCCAGCAGTGAAAGCGGACTAGCGGGGGGTTTCGCCGGGGAGCTGTTTTTT.

The V gene is TRBV4-2, the J gene TRBJ2-7, with D perhaps matching TRBD1 or TRBD2 (6 bases each). CDR1 and CDR2 (germline): LGHNA, YNFKEQ. The CDR3 is made up of 16 amino acids. Trimming left V 3 bases short and J 5 bases short, with 20 bases between. The CDR3 region has the DNA TGTGCCAGCAGCCAGGGTGACCCGGGGGCGTCGGACGAGCAGTACTTC. Protein product: CASSQGDPGASDEQYF.

The rearrangement joins TRBV19 to TRBJ1-2; D perhaps matches TRBD1 (5 bases). CDR3 length: 16 residues. Germline-derived CDR1 and CDR2 are LNHDA and SQIVND (reference sequence). V lost 1 base and J 2 bases, leaving 14 bases between the germline ends. Here the CDR3 DNA reads TGTGCCAGTAGTATAGTATTTCAGGGTACGAACTATGGCTACACCTTC. Its protein product is CASSIVFQGTNYGYTF.

V gene TRBV29-1 combines with J gene TRBJ1-1; no clear D gene. Germline V gives CDR1 SQVTM, CDR2 ANQGSEA. Trimming stripped 4 bases from V and 11 bases from J, with 14 bases between. The CDR3 has 11 amino acids. CDR3: CSVVRFSEAFF. The CDR3 bases are TGCAGCGTTGTTCGCTTTTCAGAGGCTTTCTTT.

This chain links TRBV7-3 with TRBJ2-3; 14 nucleotides align to TRBD2. Germline CDR1 SGHTA, CDR2 FQGTGA. The CDR3 consists of 18 residues. Trimming cost V 2 bases and J 7 bases; bases outside gene matches: 11. This CDR3 reads CASSLLALGTSGGNTQYF. The CDR3 nucleotides are TGTGCCAGCAGCTTATTGGCTTTGGGGACTAGCGGGGGAAATACGCAGTATTTT.

This rearrangement joins TRBV12-3 or TRBV12-4 to TRBJ2-5; D possibly corresponds to TRBD1 (5 bases). The CDR3 length is 11 residues. Trimming stripped 6 bases from V and 8 bases from J, with 10 bases between. The CDR3 nucleotides read TGTGCCAGCAGCCAAGGACAAACCCAGTACTTC. It yields the protein CASSQGQTQYF.

The rearrangement links TRBV6-5 to TRBJ1-2, with 8 positions matching TRBD1. Trimming cost V 6 bases and J 6 bases; bases outside gene matches: 9. The CDR3 is made up of 14 amino acids. Germline CDR1 is MNHEY and CDR2 is SVGAGI. The DNA of the CDR3 is TGTGCCAGCAGGACTACAGGGGGAGTGGATGGCTACACCTTC. Protein sequence: CASRTTGGVDGYTF.

This clone was detected only once. J is TRBJ2-5 and V is TRBV7-9; 11 nucleotides line up with TRBD2. Germline values: CDR1 SEHNR, CDR2 FQNEAQ (reference sequence). This CDR3 comprises 15 residues. Losses at the gene ends were 7 bases for V and 6 bases for J; bases not matched to a gene: 10. The CDR3 nucleotides are TGTGCCAGCAACGTAGCGGGGGGGCGAGCAAAGACCCAGTACTTC. Translating gives CASNVAGGRAKTQYF. The full variable domain, completed using reference TRBV7-9 and TRBJ2-5, is DTGVSQNPRHKITKRGQNVTFRCDPISEHNRLYWYRQTLGQGPEFLTYFQNEAQLEKSRLLSDRFSAERPKGSFSTLEIQRTEQGDSAMYLCASNVAGGRAKTQYFGPGTRLLVL.

This clone was counted between two and nine times. The chain joins TRBV12-3 or TRBV12-4 to TRBJ1-2; D might be TRBD1 (5 bases). V lost 4 bases, J lost 4 bases, and 7 bases lay in between. The CDR3 extends over 12 amino acids. CDR3 in DNA: TGTGCCAGCAGTTACAGGCTCTATGGCTACACCTTC. It is translated as CASSYRLYGYTF.

This chain connects TRBV2 to TRBJ2-3; D unresolved. There are 12 residues in the CDR3. The germline V gene has CDR1 SNHLY and CDR2 FYNNEI. V was clipped by 8 bases and J by 3 bases, with 9 bases between them. CDR3 residues: CASRALTDTQYF. The CDR3 DNA reads TGTGCCAGCCGGGCCCTAACAGATACGCAGTATTTT.

The chain links TRBV5-1 to TRBJ2-3; perhaps TRBD2 as D (5 bases). CDR1 and CDR2 (germline): SGHRS, YFSETQ. CDR3 length: 13 residues. V was cut by 4 bases and J by 9 bases, with 15 bases left in between. CDR3 DNA: TGCGCCAGCAGCCTCGTGGAGGCGGTAACGCAGTATTTT. Its translation: CASSLVEAVTQYF.

The rearrangement joins TRBV18 to TRBJ1-4; the D is unclear. V was cut by 2 bases and J by 2 bases, with 6 bases left in between. Looked up from germline, CDR1 is KGHSH and CDR2 is LQKENI. The CDR3 is 14 residues long. The CDR3 coding sequence is TGTGCCAGCTCACCAGGGTGGACTAATGAAAAACTGTTTTTT. This sequence encodes CASSPGWTNEKLFF.

J is TRBJ1-6 and V is TRBV7-2, with D possibly being TRBD1 (5 bases). The V gene lost 4 bases and the J gene lost 9 bases, with 16 bases spanning the gap. Per the germline V gene, CDR1 is SGHTA and CDR2 is FQGNSA. There are 15 residues in the CDR3. CDR3 sequence reads: CASSYGTAGSSPLHF. CDR3 nucleotides: TGTGCCAGCAGCTACGGGACGGCGGGGAGTTCACCCCTCCACTTT.

The rearrangement uses TRBV6-5 and TRBJ1-4; D is perhaps TRBD1 (5 bases). Trimming removed 2 bases at V and 8 bases at J, with 15 bases between. Looked up from germline, CDR1 is MNHEY and CDR2 is SVGAGI. The CDR3 totals 15 residues. CDR3 coding DNA: TGTGCCAGCAGTTACGTCAGGGAGGCACGGGAAAAACTGTTTTTT. This translates into CASSYVREAREKLFF.

The chain combines TRBV30 with TRBJ2-2; D could derive from TRBD1 or TRBD2 (5 bases each). CDR3 length: 14 residues. Germline assignment: CDR1 GTSNPN and CDR2 SVGIG (reference sequence). Trimming pared 4 bases from V and 0 bases from J, leaving 9 bases between. CDR3 sequence: CAWTPGPNTGELFF. As DNA, the CDR3 is TGTGCCTGGACCCCGGGGCCGAACACCGGGGAGCTGTTTTTT.

The V and J genes are TRBV12-5 and TRBJ2-4; possible D gene TRBD1, 6 bases. Trimming took off 0 bases at V and 5 bases at J, with 14 bases between the two ends. The CDR3 has 16 residues. In germline, CDR1 is LGHNT, CDR2 FRNRAP. CDR3 protein: CASGLVLGQLENIQYF. Here the CDR3 DNA reads TGTGCTAGTGGTTTGGTACTAGGACAGCTGGAAAACATTCAGTACTTC.

The rearrangement joins TRBV24-1 to TRBJ1-2; D call uncertain. V was pared by 3 bases and J by 3 bases, with 7 bases between. CDR1 and CDR2 (germline): KGHDR, SFDVKD. The length of the CDR3 is 13 residues. CDR3: CATSDGLHYGYTF. DNA for the CDR3: TGTGCCACCAGTGATGGGTTACACTATGGCTACACCTTC.

The chain has TRBV6-6 and TRBJ1-6; D remains ambiguous. Trimming left V 6 bases short and J 13 bases short, with 10 bases between. The germline V gene encodes CDR1 MNHNY and CDR2 SVGAGI (reference sequence). This CDR3 contains 11 residues. The CDR3: CASSWDRPLHF. The CDR3 DNA reads TGTGCCAGCAGCTGGGATAGGCCCCTCCACTTT.

This chain joins TRBV5-1 and TRBJ1-1, with 8 bases identical to TRBD1. This CDR3 is 13 amino acids long. V dropped 7 bases and J dropped 2; count of bases not matched to a gene: 4. CDR1 is SGHRS and CDR2 is YFSETQ in the germline V gene. CDR3 loop: CASRQGINTEAFF. CDR3 nucleotide sequence: TGCGCCAGCCGACAGGGGATTAACACTGAAGCTTTCTTT.

The chain employs TRBV7-7 and TRBJ2-3; tentative D call: TRBD1 (7 bases). Germline V lookup: CDR1 SSHAT, CDR2 FNYEAQ (reference sequence). V lost 5 bases to trimming and J lost 0 bases, with 12 bases between them. The CDR3 runs 15 residues. The CDR3 DNA reads TGTGCCAGCAGCCGCAGGGGGACTAGCACAGATACGCAGTATTTT. This translates into CASSRRGTSTDTQYF.

This clone was seen more than once but under ten times. J is TRBJ1-4 and V is TRBV7-2; no clear D. The CDR3 length is 13 residues. The ends were cut back, 5 bases at V and 7 bases at J, with 11 bases in the middle. Germline CDR1 and CDR2: SGHTA and FQGNSA. The CDR3 DNA reads TGTGCCAGCAGCCGAGTAACGGGTGAAAAACTGTTTTTT. Protein product: CASSRVTGEKLFF.

The CDR3 sequence: CASSRNGLADNEQFF. In nucleotides, the CDR3 is TGTGCCAGCAGCCGTAACGGACTAGCTGACAATGAGCAGTTCTTC. The chain has TRBV7-2 and TRBJ2-1, with 8 bases fitting TRBD2. V shed 5 bases, J shed 5 bases, and the junction held 8 bases outside the gene matches. The CDR3 is 15 amino acids. From germline, CDR1 is SGHTA and CDR2 FQGNSA.

The chain links TRBV5-1 to TRBJ2-7, with TRBD1 matching 7 bases. With V trimmed by 1 base and J by 5 bases, 0 bases remained unmatched. The germline V gene has CDR1 SGHRS and CDR2 YFSETQ. The CDR3 runs to 12 residues. CDR3 DNA sequence: TGCGCCAGCAGCTTGACAGGGGACGAGCAGTACTTC. Its translation: CASSLTGDEQYF.